The clone carrying this T cell receptor beta chain was counted ten times or more. V shed 1 base and J shed 5 bases, with 9 bases lying between them. This CDR3 region has 14 residues. CDR1 SGHAT and CDR2 FQNNGV come from the germline V gene. This entry comes from a study of regulatory T cells in long-lasting Graves disease. The time point is: newly diagnosed GD, antithyroid drugs for less than 3 months. Scientists built the TCR library using RNA that was extracted from PBMCs. Recruitment took place at an endocrinology department in Xi'an, China. Construction of TCR beta libraries relied on iRepertoire HTBI primers and on Arm-PCR targeting CDR3 regions. Using its own MiXCR run on the multiplex PCR reads, TCRdb lists one record per CDR3 protein. This table has 550,000 to 650,000 distinct CDR3 sequences, around 15% appearing once. These data also featured in a second study, about T cells in Graves' hyperthyroidism and ophthalmopathy. That source reports: Graves' hyperthyroidism was deemed stable given no ophthalmopathy progression within 18 months. HTBI primers were employed in a first-round RT-PCR of the TCR CDR3.

This sequence was found in a man between 18 and 29 years old with Graves disease. This material consisted of peripheral blood mononuclear cells (PBMCs), taken at new diagnosis, from a patient treated with antithyroid drugs. The chain uses TRBV11-2 and TRBJ2-4; D gene ambiguous. The CDR3 sequence: CASSLALSQNIQYF. The CDR3 DNA follows: TGTGCCAGCAGCTTAGCCCTCAGCCAAAACATTCAGTACTTC.